This T cell receptor beta chain was sequenced for a study of identical twins (dated by TCRdb to 2016 to 2017). In terms of the full investigation: TCR alpha and beta repertoires from monozygotic twins, unrelated adults of various ages and cord blood were deep-sequenced to test whether fetal clonotypes persist. To rule out contamination, the twin experiments were replicated at different times with different library preparation protocols. The study at large found these results: The excess sharing between twins in beta out-of-frame sequences was weaker because fewer shared sequences reduced the signal-to-noise ratio. Because the same donors could not be followed over many years, the conclusions depended on cross-sectional statistical analysis. Abundant cord blood beta clonotypes had fewer insertions, young adult naive repertoires showed a similar but weaker trend, and memory repertoires showed no such trend. Compared with coincidental sharing between unrelated individuals, out-of-frame TCR alpha sequences shared between twins showed an excess of sequences with low generation probability. Out-of-frame TCR alpha sharing in monozygotic twins was systematically underestimated by recombination models, whereas sharing between unrelated individuals was in agreement with the recombination models. Invariant T cells such as MAIT and iNKT could partly confound zero-insertion analyses, though diverse VJ usage argued against this for most clonotypes.

The sample holds a few counts of this clonotype. Its antigen is unknown. No quality values exist for individual bases; no much larger clone is one base distant. V and J are trimmed by 3 bases and 6 bases, and the gene matches miss 7 bases of the junction. From the germline V gene (reference sequence), CDR1 is SGHKS and CDR2 is YYEKEE. Reading from cysteine to phenylalanine, the CDR3 counts 15 amino acids. Only CDR3 DNA is held: 45 bases, read in frame from base 1. Library preparation was by 5' RACE. Instrument on record: Illumina HiSeq 2000. A universal primer binding site was added through template switching, and the final cDNA carried a unique molecular identifier so that TCR cDNA molecules could be counted accurately. Specific primers in the conserved constant-segment region were used to synthesize first-strand cDNA for TCR alpha and beta chains. To control for contamination, each cDNA library was double barcoded with a SMART-Mk sample barcode plus Illumina barcodes. Two successive PCR steps introduced TruSeq adapter sequences along with Illumina sample barcodes. Sequencing of the TCR alpha and beta cDNA libraries was done on the Illumina HiSeq platform using custom primers. Per the authors' processing: Unique molecular identifiers were extracted from raw reads with MiGEC, and CDR3 positions were determined with MiXCR. Recombination models were inferred per individual with the repgenHMM and IGoR tools using an EM algorithm. Shared clonotype analysis was performed with the tcR package in R, normalizing sharing by the product of cloneset sizes. To study raw recombination without the effects of thymic and clonal selection, out-of-frame nonproductive sequences were analyzed. The public reads were quality trimmed at Q25 with fastp and then assembled into clones with MiXCR by TCRdb, keeping productive beta chains. Identical CDR3 protein sequences are pooled into one entry, listed with their most common genes and DNA. V and J calls and clone size were set by TCRdb, not the authors. In all, the sample holds about 550,000 distinct CDR3 sequences, and about a fifth of those were seen once. Of the sample, 0.48% falls within the top ten clones.

Every donor in the study was a healthy Caucasian. Three pairs of female monozygotic twins, all aged about 18 to 29 years, made up the twin cohort. CD4+ and CD8+ T cell populations were isolated with positive isolation kits from Invitrogen. This same sample was also taken into another study, of yellow fever vaccine responses in identical twins. According to the second study: The authors reported that the T cell response to vaccination in identical twins appeared partly convergent and partly personalized. In the study, vaccine-responding T cell clones were precisely tracked in identical twins.

The chain joins TRBV5-5 to TRBJ2-1, and 9 bases in between align with TRBD1. The sequenced material came from CD4+ T cells sorted from blood. The TCR comes from a woman in her late teens or twenties in good health. The bases read TGTGCCAGCAGCTATGGACAGGGGAATTTCAATGAGCAGTTCTTC. Its protein product is CASSYGQGNFNEQFF.